A single sample is the source of the 9 T cell receptor beta chains below, sequenced in a study of T cell repertoires in cytomegalovirus infection. Antigens of these TCRs are unknown. Each CDR3 protein is one row after TCRdb ran MiXCR on the reads. The sample records roughly 68,000 distinct CDR3 sequences, roughly a fifth being singletons. The sequencing here drew on CD8+ T cells from cultured PBMCs, taken from culture after CMV antigen stimulation. The receptors were sampled from a human donor in good health (CMV status not recorded). Some clones in this sample may be carry-over from other donors' samples.

This chain links TRBV7-6 with TRBJ2-3, with TRBD2 matching 9 bases. V trimming: 3 bases; J trimming: 1 base; junction bases outside the gene matches: 2. Per the germline V gene, CDR1 is SGHVS and CDR2 is FNYEAQ. This CDR3 is built from 15 residues. The CDR3 sequence: CASSLASGGTDTQYF. In DNA, the CDR3 is TGTGCCAGCAGCTTGGCTAGCGGGGGCACAGATACGCAGTATTTT.

With regard to this clonotype: The junction and the germline gene differ at one end; a read error may be behind it. This rearrangement joins TRBV7-9 to TRBJ1-2; 12 bases are a match to TRBD1. This CDR3 has 15 residues. The germline CDR1 and CDR2 sequences are SEHNR and FQNEAQ (reference sequence). Here the CDR3 DNA reads TGTGCCAGCAGCTACCCGGGACAGGGGGCCGGAACTTGGAGGTTC. Encoded protein: CASSYPGQGAGTWRF.

The genes are TRBV9 and TRBJ2-6, with D maybe TRBD2 (7 bases). Germline assignment: CDR1 SGDLS and CDR2 YYNGEE. Between the trimmed V and J ends, which lost 3 bases and 4 bases, there was a span of 14 bases. The CDR3 length is 16 residues. The CDR3 sequence: CASSGRGASGANVLTF. CDR3 in DNA: TGTGCCAGCAGCGGCCGGGGGGCGTCGGGGGCCAACGTCCTGACTTTC.

The chain joins TRBV12-3 or TRBV12-4 to TRBJ1-4; D remains ambiguous. V dropped 2 bases and J dropped 11 bases, with 12 bases sitting between them. The CDR3 contains 13 residues. This chain's CDR3 is CASSLKEEEKLFF. DNA of the CDR3: TGTGCCAGCAGTTTAAAAGAGGAGGAGAAACTGTTTTTT.

This chain uses TRBV2 with TRBJ1-1; D uncertain. The germline CDR1 and CDR2 sequences are SNHLY and FYNNEI. The V end lost 0 bases, the J end lost 1 base, and 12 bases lay between the germline ends. CDR3 length: 16 amino acids. CDR3 sequence: CASSEALREANTEAFF. The CDR3 DNA reads as TGTGCCAGCAGTGAAGCGCTTCGGGAAGCGAACACTGAAGCTTTCTTT.

The J gene is TRBJ1-2, the V gene TRBV27; D is unclear. Deletions cut 4 bases from V and 6 bases from J, with 27 bases between. This CDR3 spans 18 amino acids. Germline CDR1 and CDR2: MNHEY and SMNVEV (reference sequence). The CDR3 reads CASSSRRALLRGDDGYTF. CDR3 sequence (DNA): TGTGCCAGCAGTTCGCGCCGTGCACTCCTACGGGGTGATGATGGCTACACCTTC.

The chain carries TRBV4-1 and TRBJ1-2; 9 bases align to TRBD1. CDR1 and CDR2 from the germline V gene are MGHRA and YSYEKL. The trim removed 5 bases at V and 1 base at J, leaving 8 bases unmatched. This CDR3 comprises 16 residues. CDR3 DNA sequence: TGCGCCAGCAGCGACAAACAGGGGGCACGTAACTATGGCTACACCTTC. Its translation is CASSDKQGARNYGYTF.

V usage is TRBV7-2 and J usage is TRBJ1-6; TRBD1 matches 8 bases. The V segment lost 7 bases and the J segment 10 bases; nucleotides outside the gene matches: 9. This CDR3 contains 14 residues. Per germline, CDR1 SGHTA and CDR2 FQGNSA. DNA of the CDR3: TGTGCCAGCACTACTGGACAGGGTGGATCACCCCTCCACTTT. Its translation: CASTTGQGGSPLHF.

The table lists this clonotype with many counts. This chain joins TRBV27 and TRBJ2-7, with 7 bases matching TRBD1. With 5 bases clipped from V and 4 bases from J, the junction kept 14 bases outside the gene matches. CDR3 length: 16 amino acids. Germline CDR1 is MNHEY and CDR2 is SMNVEV (reference sequence). The CDR3 loop reads CASSPSIGDRDYEQYF. The CDR3 nucleotides read TGTGCCAGCAGTCCGAGCATAGGGGACAGAGATTACGAGCAGTACTTC.